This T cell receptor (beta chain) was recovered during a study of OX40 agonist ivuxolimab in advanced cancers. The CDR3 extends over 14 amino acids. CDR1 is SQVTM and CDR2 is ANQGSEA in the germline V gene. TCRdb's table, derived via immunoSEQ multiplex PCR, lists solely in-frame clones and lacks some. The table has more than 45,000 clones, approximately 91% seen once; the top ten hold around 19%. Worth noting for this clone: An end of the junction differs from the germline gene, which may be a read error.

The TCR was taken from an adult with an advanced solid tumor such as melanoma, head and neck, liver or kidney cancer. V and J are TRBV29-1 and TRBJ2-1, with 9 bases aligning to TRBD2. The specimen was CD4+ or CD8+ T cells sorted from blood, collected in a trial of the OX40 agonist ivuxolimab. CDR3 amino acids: CSVSPGTSLNEQLF. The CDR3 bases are TGCAGCGTTTCCCCCGGGACTAGCTTGAATGAGCAGCTCTTC.